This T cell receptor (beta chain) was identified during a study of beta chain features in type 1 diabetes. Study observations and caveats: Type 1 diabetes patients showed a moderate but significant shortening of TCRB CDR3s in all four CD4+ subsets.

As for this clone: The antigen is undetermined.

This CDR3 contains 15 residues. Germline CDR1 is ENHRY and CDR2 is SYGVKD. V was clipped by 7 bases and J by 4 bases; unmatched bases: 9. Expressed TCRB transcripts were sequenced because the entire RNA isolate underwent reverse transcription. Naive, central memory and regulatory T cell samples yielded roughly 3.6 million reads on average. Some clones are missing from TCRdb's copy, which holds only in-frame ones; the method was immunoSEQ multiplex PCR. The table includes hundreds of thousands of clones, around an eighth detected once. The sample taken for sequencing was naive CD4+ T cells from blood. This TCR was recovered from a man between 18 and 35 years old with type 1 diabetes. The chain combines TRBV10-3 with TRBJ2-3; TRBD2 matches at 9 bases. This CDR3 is CAITPSGVGADTQYF. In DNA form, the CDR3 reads TGTGCCATCACACCTAGCGGGGTAGGAGCAGATACGCAGTATTTT.